This TCR beta chain stems from a study of technical replicates of blood from several donors. Repertoires were generated with immunoSEQ multiplex PCR, while TCRdb's copy carries only in-frame clones and drops some. The repertoire holds about 82,000 clones, with roughly 90% as singletons. This clone was counted once. Material: T cells isolated from PBMCs. The sequence was obtained from a human donor in good health.

The CDR3 spells CASSQGREARNEQFF. The CDR3 region has the DNA TGTGCCAGCAGCCAAGGGAGGGAGGCTCGGAATGAGCAGTTCTTC. The chain is built from TRBV14 and TRBJ2-1; tentatively, D is TRBD2 (6 bases). The V and J ends lost 1 base and 7 bases respectively, with 14 bases between them. This CDR3 comprises 15 residues. Germline loops: CDR1 SGHDN, CDR2 FVKESK.